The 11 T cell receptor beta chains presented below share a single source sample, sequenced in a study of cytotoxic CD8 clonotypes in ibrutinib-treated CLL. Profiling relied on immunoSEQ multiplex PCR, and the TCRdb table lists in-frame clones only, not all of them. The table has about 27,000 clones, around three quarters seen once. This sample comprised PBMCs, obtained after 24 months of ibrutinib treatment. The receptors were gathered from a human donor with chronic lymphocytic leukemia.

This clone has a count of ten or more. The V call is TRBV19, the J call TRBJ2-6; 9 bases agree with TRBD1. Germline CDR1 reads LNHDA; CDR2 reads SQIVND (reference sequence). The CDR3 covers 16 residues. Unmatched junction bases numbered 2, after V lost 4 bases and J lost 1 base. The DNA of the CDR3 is TGTGCCAGTAGTAGCGGGACAGGGTCTGGGGCCAACGTCCTGACTTTC. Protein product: CASSSGTGSGANVLTF. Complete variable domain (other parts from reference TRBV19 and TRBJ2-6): DGGITQSPKYLFRKEGQNVTLSCEQNLNHDAMYWYRQDPGQGLRLIYYSQIVNDFQKGDIAEGYSVSREKKESFPLTVTSAQKNPTAFYLCASSSGTGSGANVLTFGAGSRLTVL.

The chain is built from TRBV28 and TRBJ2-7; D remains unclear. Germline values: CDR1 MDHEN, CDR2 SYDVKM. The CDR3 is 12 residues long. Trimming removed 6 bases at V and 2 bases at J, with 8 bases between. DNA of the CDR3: TGTGCCAGCAGCCCGGACGCCTACGAGCAGTACTTC. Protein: CASSPDAYEQYF.

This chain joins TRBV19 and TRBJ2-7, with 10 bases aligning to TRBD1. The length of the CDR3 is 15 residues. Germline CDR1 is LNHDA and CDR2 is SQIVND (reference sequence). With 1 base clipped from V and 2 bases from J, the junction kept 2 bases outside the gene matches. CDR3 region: CASSIGDRGPYEQYF. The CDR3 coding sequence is TGTGCCAGTAGTATAGGGGACAGGGGACCCTACGAGCAGTACTTC.

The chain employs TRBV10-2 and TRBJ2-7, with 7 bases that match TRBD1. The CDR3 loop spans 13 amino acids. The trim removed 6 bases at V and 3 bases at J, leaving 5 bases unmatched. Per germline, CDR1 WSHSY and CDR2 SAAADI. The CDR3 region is CASRGTVSYEQYF. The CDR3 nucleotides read TGCGCCAGCAGGGGGACAGTTAGCTACGAGCAGTACTTC.

The CDR3, as DNA: TGTGCCAGCAGCTTAGCGAGAGGGGGACAAGGAAGACCCTACGAGCAGTACTTC. It yields the protein CASSLARGGQGRPYEQYF. The rearrangement uses TRBV7-8 and TRBJ2-7, with D possibly matching TRBD1 (6 bases). Trimming shortened V by 0 bases and J by 2 bases, and 20 bases separated the two germline ends. The germline V gene has CDR1 SGHVS and CDR2 FQNEAQ. The CDR3 totals 18 residues.

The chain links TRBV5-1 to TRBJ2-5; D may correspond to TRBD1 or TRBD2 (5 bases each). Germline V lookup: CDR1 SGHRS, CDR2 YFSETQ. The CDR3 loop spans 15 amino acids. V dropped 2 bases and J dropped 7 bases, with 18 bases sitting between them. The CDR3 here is CASSFSQGGSATQYF. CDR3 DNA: TGCGCCAGCAGCTTCAGCCAGGGCGGGTCAGCGACCCAGTACTTC.

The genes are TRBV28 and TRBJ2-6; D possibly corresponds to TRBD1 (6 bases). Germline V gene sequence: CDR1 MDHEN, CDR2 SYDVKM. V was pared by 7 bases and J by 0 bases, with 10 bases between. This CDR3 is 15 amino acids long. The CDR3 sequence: CASKGQPSGANVLTF. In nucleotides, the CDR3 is TGTGCCAGCAAAGGACAGCCCTCTGGGGCCAACGTCCTGACTTTC.

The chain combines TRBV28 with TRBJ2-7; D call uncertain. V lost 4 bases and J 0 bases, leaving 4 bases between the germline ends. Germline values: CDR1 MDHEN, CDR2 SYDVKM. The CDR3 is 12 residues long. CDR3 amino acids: CASSYPSYEQYF. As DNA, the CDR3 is TGTGCCAGCAGTTACCCCTCCTACGAGCAGTACTTC.

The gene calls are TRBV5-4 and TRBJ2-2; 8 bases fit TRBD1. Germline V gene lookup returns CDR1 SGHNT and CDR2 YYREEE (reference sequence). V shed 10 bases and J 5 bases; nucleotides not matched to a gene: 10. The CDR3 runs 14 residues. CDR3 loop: CAGGAQGATGELFF. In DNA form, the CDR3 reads TGTGCCGGGGGTGCTCAGGGGGCGACCGGGGAGCTGTTTTTT.

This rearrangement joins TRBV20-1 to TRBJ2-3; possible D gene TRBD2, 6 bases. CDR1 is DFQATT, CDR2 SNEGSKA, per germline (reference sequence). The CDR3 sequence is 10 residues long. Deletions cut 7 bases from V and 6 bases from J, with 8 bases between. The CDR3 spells CSGGRDTQYF. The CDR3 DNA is TGCAGTGGGGGGAGGGATACGCAGTATTTT.

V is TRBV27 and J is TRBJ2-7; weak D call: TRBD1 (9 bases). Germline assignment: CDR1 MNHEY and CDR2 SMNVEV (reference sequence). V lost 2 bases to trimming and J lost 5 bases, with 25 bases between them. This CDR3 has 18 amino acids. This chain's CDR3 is CASSLGPLGGDRDDEQYF. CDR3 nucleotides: TGTGCCAGCAGTTTAGGCCCCCTCGGGGGGGACAGGGATGACGAGCAGTACTTC.